The rows below give T cell receptor beta chains drawn from one sample of a study of chemoradiotherapy in HPV16-positive cancers. The method was immunoSEQ multiplex PCR; TCRdb's version includes in-frame clones alone and lacks a portion of them. Of roughly 19,000 clones in the sample, over 65% are singletons; the top ten hold over 3.5%. Sequencing was performed on blood, taken from a patient who underwent chemoradiotherapy. These receptors were obtained from a human donor with HPV-associated anogenital cancer. The CDR3 runs from the conserved cysteine through the conserved F or W. A D gene is named only where the DNA matches it firmly. Where a row states a size, it is once, few, many or the class of an expanded clone; other rows omit it.

j_gene: TRBJ1-1; len: 15; v_gene: TRBV7-9; abundance: -; d_gene: -; CDR3nt: TGTGCCAGCAGCCGTCTCGGAGGGTCGGAGACTGAAGCTTTCTTT; CDR3aa: CASSRLGGSETEAFF
j_gene: TRBJ2-5; len: 14; v_gene: TRBV7-8; abundance: once; d_gene: TRBD2; CDR3nt: TGTGCCAGCAGGGCGGGGACTAGCCAAGAGACCCAGTACTTC; CDR3aa: CASRAGTSQETQYF
j_gene: TRBJ2-1; len: 16; v_gene: TRBV6-5; abundance: few; d_gene: -; CDR3nt: TGTGCCAGCAGTTACTCTGGGGACACTTCCTACAATGAGCAGTTCTTC; CDR3aa: CASSYSGDTSYNEQFF
j_gene: TRBJ1-1; len: 13; v_gene: TRBV6-1; abundance: -; d_gene: -; CDR3nt: TGTGCCAGCAAGGACAGTTACGGCGCTGAAGCTTTCTTT; CDR3aa: CASKDSYGAEAFF
j_gene: TRBJ1-2; len: 13; v_gene: TRBV2; abundance: -; d_gene: -; CDR3nt: TGTGCCAGCAGGGACAGAAGTGCCTATGGCTACACCTTC; CDR3aa: CASRDRSAYGYTF
j_gene: TRBJ2-5; len: 12; v_gene: TRBV5-1; abundance: -; d_gene: -; CDR3nt: TGCGCCAGCAGCTTGGATCAAGAGACCCAGTACTTC; CDR3aa: CASSLDQETQYF
j_gene: TRBJ1-2; len: 15; v_gene: TRBV18; abundance: -; d_gene: -; CDR3nt: TGTGCCAGCTCACCACCGGAGGGAAGGGACTATGGCTACACCTTC; CDR3aa: CASSPPEGRDYGYTF
j_gene: TRBJ2-2; len: 18; v_gene: TRBV5-8; abundance: -; d_gene: -; CDR3nt: TGTGCCAGCAGCGAAGAATTACAGCATACCTCGAACACCGGGGAGCTGTTTTTT; CDR3aa: CASSEELQHTSNTGELFF
j_gene: TRBJ2-5; len: 12; v_gene: TRBV19; abundance: -; d_gene: -; CDR3nt: TGTGCCAGTAGTATGTCGTGGGAGACCCAGTACTTC; CDR3aa: CASSMSWETQYF
j_gene: TRBJ2-1; len: 14; v_gene: TRBV29-1; abundance: -; d_gene: TRBD1; CDR3nt: TGCAGCGTGCTTCCGGGACAGGGGGGGAATGAGCAGTTCTTC; CDR3aa: CSVLPGQGGNEQFF
j_gene: TRBJ1-2; len: 17; v_gene: TRBV4-3; abundance: -; d_gene: -; CDR3nt: TGCGCCAGCAGCCAAGATCATATGGGGTTTCTCAACTATGGCTACACCTTC; CDR3aa: CASSQDHMGFLNYGYTF
j_gene: TRBJ1-5; len: 15; v_gene: TRBV7-2; abundance: -; d_gene: -; CDR3nt: TGTGCCAGCAGCTTAGAGGCCACATGGAATCAGCCCCAGCATTTT; CDR3aa: CASSLEATWNQPQHF
j_gene: TRBJ2-7; len: 13; v_gene: TRBV6-5; abundance: -; d_gene: TRBD1; CDR3nt: TGTGCCAGCAGTTCGGGACAGGGGGGCGAGCAGTACTTC; CDR3aa: CASSSGQGGEQYF
j_gene: TRBJ2-5; len: 13; v_gene: TRBV7-9; abundance: -; d_gene: -; CDR3nt: TGTGCCAGCACCTCGGACATCCAAGAGACCCAGTACTTC; CDR3aa: CASTSDIQETQYF
j_gene: TRBJ2-5; len: 13; v_gene: TRBV4-2; abundance: -; d_gene: -; CDR3nt: TGTGCCAGCAGCCAAGAAGGCCAAGAGACCCAGTACTTC; CDR3aa: CASSQEGQETQYF
j_gene: TRBJ2-5; len: 14; v_gene: TRBV15; abundance: -; d_gene: -; CDR3nt: TGTGCCACCAGCAGAGATAGACGTGTTGAGACCCAGTACTTC; CDR3aa: CATSRDRRVETQYF
j_gene: TRBJ2-5; len: 14; v_gene: TRBV19; abundance: -; d_gene: -; CDR3nt: TGTGCCAGTAGCCGAGGGGGGGTACAAGAGACCCAGTACTTC; CDR3aa: CASSRGGVQETQYF
j_gene: TRBJ2-1; len: 14; v_gene: TRBV10-3; abundance: -; d_gene: -; CDR3nt: TGTGCCATCAGTGAGACGGGACCAAAGAATGAGCAGTTCTTC; CDR3aa: CAISETGPKNEQFF
j_gene: TRBJ2-7; len: 15; v_gene: TRBV21-1; abundance: -; d_gene: -; CDR3nt: TGTGCCAGCAGCAAAATAAAGACAGTGGCCTACGAGCAGTACTTC; CDR3aa: CASSKIKTVAYEQYF
j_gene: TRBJ1-1; len: 14; v_gene: TRBV5-1; abundance: -; d_gene: -; CDR3nt: TGCGCCAGCAGCTTGGACCGAGGGAACACTGAAGCTTTCTTT; CDR3aa: CASSLDRGNTEAFF
j_gene: TRBJ2-7; len: 12; v_gene: TRBV11-2; abundance: -; d_gene: -; CDR3nt: TGTGCCAGCAGCTTAGAAGGGTTTGAGCAGTACTTC; CDR3aa: CASSLEGFEQYF
j_gene: TRBJ1-1; len: 13; v_gene: TRBV19; abundance: -; d_gene: -; CDR3nt: TGTGCCAGTAGTTTTACAGAGAACACTGAAGCTTTCTTT; CDR3aa: CASSFTENTEAFF
j_gene: TRBJ1-1; len: 12; v_gene: TRBV9; abundance: -; d_gene: -; CDR3nt: TGTGCCAGCAGGCCGTTAGAAACTGAAGCTTTCTTT; CDR3aa: CASRPLETEAFF
j_gene: TRBJ2-6; len: 15; v_gene: TRBV29-1; abundance: -; d_gene: TRBD1; CDR3nt: TGCAGCGTTGGACAGGGTTCCGCTGGGGCCAACGTCCTGACTTTC; CDR3aa: CSVGQGSAGANVLTF
j_gene: TRBJ2-2; len: 14; v_gene: TRBV19; abundance: -; d_gene: -; CDR3nt: TGTGCCAGTAGTACGACCTCGGGCACCGGGGAGCTGTTTTTT; CDR3aa: CASSTTSGTGELFF
j_gene: TRBJ2-3; len: 12; v_gene: TRBV6-5; abundance: once; d_gene: -; CDR3nt: TGTGCCACCCAAGAGGGGGTAAATACGCAGTATTTT; CDR3aa: CATQEGVNTQYF
j_gene: TRBJ1-1; len: 12; v_gene: TRBV19; abundance: -; d_gene: -; CDR3nt: TGTGCCAGTAGTATTCGAGCAAATGAAGCTTTCTTT; CDR3aa: CASSIRANEAFF